This T cell receptor beta chain was identified during a study of human T cells and chemical hapten exposure. Time point of the sample: pre-sensitization, week 0. Treatment given: therapeutic diphenylcyclopropenone sensitization with weekly scalp DPC. TCRdb re-derived calls from the RACE reads in MiXCR, one entry per CDR3 protein. The sample includes 150,000 to 200,000 distinct CDR3 sequences, about 31% of them seen just once. The receptor was isolated from a woman aged 25 to 39 with alopecia areata. Some clones in this sample may be carry-over from other donors' samples. Here the sequenced sample was whole blood, taken in connection with sensitization to the hapten diphenylcyclopropenone (DPC).

The CDR3 sequence is CASSLAAGDYEQYF. The CDR3 DNA sequence: TGTGCCAGCAGCTTAGCGGCGGGGGACTACGAGCAGTACTTC. The chain links TRBV7-2 to TRBJ2-7; 7 bases line up with TRBD2. CDR1 and CDR2 from the germline V gene are SGHTA and FQGNSA. This CDR3 contains 14 residues. Losses at the gene ends were 0 bases for V and 3 bases for J; bases not matched to a gene: 2.